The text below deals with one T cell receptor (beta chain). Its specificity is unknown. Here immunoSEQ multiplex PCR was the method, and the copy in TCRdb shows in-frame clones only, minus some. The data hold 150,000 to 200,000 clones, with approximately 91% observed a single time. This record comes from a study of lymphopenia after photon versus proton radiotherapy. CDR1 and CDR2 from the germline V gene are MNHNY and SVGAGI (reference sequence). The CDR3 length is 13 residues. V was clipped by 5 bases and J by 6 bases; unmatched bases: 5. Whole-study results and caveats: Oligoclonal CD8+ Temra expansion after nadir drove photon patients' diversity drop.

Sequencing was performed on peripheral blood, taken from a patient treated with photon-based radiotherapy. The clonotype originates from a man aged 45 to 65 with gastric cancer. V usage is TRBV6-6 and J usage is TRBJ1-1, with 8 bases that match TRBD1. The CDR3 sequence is CASSAETGAEAFF. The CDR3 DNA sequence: TGTGCCAGCAGTGCTGAGACAGGGGCTGAAGCTTTCTTT.